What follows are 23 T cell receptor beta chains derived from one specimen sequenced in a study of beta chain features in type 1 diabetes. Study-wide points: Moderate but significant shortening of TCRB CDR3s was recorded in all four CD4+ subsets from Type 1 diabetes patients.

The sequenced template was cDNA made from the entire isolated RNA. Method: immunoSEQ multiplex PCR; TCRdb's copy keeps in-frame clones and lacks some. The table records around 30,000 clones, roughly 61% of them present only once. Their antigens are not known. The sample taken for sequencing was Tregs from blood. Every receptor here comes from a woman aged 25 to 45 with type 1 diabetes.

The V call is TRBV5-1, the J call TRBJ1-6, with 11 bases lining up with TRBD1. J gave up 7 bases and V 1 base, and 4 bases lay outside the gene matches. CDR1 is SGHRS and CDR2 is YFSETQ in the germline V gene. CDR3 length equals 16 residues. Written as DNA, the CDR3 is TGCGCCAGCAGCTTGCAGGACAGGGGGCTAAATTCACCCCTCCACTTT. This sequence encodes CASSLQDRGLNSPLHF.

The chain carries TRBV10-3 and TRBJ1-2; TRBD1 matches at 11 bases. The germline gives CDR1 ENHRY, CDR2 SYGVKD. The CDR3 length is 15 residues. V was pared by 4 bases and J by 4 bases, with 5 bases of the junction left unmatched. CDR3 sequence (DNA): TGTGCCATCAGTGGGACAGGGGGCCTGAGCTATGGCTACACCTTC. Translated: CAISGTGGLSYGYTF.

CDR3 sequence reads: CAWSVQGNTIYF. The CDR3 nucleotides read TGTGCCTGGAGTGTACAGGGAAACACCATATATTTT. This chain joins TRBV30 and TRBJ1-3; D is undetermined. The CDR3 contains 12 residues. V was cut by 0 bases and J by 4 bases, with 4 bases left in between. Germline V gives CDR1 GTSNPN, CDR2 SVGIG (reference sequence).

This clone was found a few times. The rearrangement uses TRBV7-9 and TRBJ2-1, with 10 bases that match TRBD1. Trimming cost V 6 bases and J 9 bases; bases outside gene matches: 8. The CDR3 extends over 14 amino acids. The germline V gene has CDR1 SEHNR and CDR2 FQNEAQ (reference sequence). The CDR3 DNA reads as TGTGCCAGCAGGCCGGGACAGGGGCTAGGTGAGCAGTTCTTC. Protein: CASRPGQGLGEQFF. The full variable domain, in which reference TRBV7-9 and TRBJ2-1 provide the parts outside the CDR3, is DTGVSQNPRHKITKRGQNVTFRCDPISEHNRLYWYRQTLGQGPEFLTYFQNEAQLEKSRLLSDRFSAERPKGSFSTLEIQRTEQGDSAMYLCASRPGQGLGEQFFGPGTRLTVL.

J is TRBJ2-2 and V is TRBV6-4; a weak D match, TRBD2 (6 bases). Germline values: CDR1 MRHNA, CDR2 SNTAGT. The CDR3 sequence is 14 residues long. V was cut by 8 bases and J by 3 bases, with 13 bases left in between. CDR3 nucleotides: TGTGCCAGCTCCCGGGACTCTTACACCGGGGAGCTGTTTTTT. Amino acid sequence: CASSRDSYTGELFF.

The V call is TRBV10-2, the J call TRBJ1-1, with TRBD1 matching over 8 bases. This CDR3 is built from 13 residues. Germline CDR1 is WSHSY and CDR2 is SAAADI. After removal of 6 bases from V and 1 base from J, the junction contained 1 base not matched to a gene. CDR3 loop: CASRGQGNTEAFF. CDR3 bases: TGCGCCAGCAGAGGACAGGGGAACACTGAAGCTTTCTTT.

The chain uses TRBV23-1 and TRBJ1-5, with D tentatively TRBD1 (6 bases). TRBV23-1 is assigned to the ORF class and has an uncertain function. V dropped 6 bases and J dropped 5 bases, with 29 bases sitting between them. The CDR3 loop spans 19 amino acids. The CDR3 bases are TGCGCCAGCAGCCCAATAACTCAAACAGGGTCGAGGGGTCATCAGCCCCAGCATTTT. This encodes CASSPITQTGSRGHQPQHF.

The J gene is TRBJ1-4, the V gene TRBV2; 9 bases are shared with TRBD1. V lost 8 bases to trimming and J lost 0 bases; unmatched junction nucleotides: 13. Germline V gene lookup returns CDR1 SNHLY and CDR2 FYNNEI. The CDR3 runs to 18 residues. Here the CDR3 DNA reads TGTGCCAGCCAACCCCCGCGGACAGGGGTTGCAACTAATGAAAAACTGTTTTTT. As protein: CASQPPRTGVATNEKLFF.

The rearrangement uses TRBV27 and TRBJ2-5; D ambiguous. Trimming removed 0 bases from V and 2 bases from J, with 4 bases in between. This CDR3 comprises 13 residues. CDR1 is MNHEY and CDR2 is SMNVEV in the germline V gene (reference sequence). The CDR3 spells CASSLSRQETQYF. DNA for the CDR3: TGTGCCAGCAGTTTATCCCGGCAAGAGACCCAGTACTTC.

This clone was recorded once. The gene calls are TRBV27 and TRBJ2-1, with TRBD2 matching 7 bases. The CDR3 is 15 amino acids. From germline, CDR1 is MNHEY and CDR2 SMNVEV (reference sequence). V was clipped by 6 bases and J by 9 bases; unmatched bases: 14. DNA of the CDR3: TGTGCCAGCAGCCCGCTAAGGGCGGGAGAGGTTGAGCAGTTCTTC. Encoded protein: CASSPLRAGEVEQFF.

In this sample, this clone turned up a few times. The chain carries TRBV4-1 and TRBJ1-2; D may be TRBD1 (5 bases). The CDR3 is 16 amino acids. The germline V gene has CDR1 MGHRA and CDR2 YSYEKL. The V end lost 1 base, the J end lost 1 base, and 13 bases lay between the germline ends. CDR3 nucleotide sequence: TGCGCCAGCAGCCAAGTGAGCGGGGCAGTTAACTATGGCTACACCTTC. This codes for CASSQVSGAVNYGYTF.

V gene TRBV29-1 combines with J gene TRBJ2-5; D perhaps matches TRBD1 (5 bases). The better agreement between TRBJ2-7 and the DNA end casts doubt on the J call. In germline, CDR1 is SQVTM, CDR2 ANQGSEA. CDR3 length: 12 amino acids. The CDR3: CSAYRRPYEQYF. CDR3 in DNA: TGCAGCGCTTACAGGCGACCCTACGAGCAGTACTTC.

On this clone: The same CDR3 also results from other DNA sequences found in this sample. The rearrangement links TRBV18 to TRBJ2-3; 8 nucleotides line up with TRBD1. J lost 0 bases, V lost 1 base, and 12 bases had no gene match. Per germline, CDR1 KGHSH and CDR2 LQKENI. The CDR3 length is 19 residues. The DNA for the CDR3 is TGTGCCAGCTCACCACTCCCTGGCAGGGGGCGAATGAGCACAGATACGCAGTATTTT. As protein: CASSPLPGRGRMSTDTQYF.

The CDR3 here is CASVDRASEQYF. The CDR3 nucleotides read TGTGCCAGCGTGGACAGGGCTTCCGAGCAGTACTTC. The V and J genes are TRBV6-5 and TRBJ2-7, with 8 bases aligning to TRBD1. After removal of 8 bases from V and 6 bases from J, the junction contained 6 bases not matched to a gene. The CDR3 contains 12 residues. The germline V gene encodes CDR1 MNHEY and CDR2 SVGAGI.

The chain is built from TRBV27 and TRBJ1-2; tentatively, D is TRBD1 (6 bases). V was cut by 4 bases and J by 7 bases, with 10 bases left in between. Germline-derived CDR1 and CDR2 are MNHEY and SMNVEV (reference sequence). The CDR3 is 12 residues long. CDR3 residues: CASSSQGGGYTF. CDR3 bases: TGTGCCAGCAGTTCACAGGGCGGTGGCTACACCTTC.

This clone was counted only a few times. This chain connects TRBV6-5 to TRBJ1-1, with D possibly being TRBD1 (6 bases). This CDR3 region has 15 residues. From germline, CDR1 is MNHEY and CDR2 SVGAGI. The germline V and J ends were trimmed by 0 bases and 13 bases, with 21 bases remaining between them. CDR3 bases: TGTGCCAGCAGTTACTCGATGTGGGCAGCTGAAGGGGGTTTCTTT. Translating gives CASSYSMWAAEGGFF.

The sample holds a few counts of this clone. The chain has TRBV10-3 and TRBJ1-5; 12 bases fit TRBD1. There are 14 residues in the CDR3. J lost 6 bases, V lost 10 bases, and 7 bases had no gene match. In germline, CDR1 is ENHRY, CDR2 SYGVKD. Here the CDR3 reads CATTGTGGGQPQHF. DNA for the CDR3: TGTGCCACCACCGGGACAGGGGGCGGTCAGCCCCAGCATTTT.

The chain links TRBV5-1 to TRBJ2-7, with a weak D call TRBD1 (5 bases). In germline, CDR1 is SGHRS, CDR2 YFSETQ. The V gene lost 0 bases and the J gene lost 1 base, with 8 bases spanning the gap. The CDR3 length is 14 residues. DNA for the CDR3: TGCGCCAGCAGCTTGGGTCAGGGTTCCTACGAGCAGTACTTC. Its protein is CASSLGQGSYEQYF. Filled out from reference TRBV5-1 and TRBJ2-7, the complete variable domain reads KAGVTQTPRYLIKTRGQQVTLSCSPISGHRSVSWYQQTPGQGLQFLFEYFSETQRNKGNFPGRFSGRQFSNSRSEMNVSTLELGDSALYLCASSLGQGSYEQYFGPGTRLTVT.

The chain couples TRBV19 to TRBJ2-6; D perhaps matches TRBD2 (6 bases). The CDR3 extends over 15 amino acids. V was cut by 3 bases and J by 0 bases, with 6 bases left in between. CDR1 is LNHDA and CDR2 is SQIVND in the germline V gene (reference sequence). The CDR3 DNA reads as TGTGCCAGTAGTATCGGGAGCTCTGGGGCCAACGTCCTGACTTTC. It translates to CASSIGSSGANVLTF.

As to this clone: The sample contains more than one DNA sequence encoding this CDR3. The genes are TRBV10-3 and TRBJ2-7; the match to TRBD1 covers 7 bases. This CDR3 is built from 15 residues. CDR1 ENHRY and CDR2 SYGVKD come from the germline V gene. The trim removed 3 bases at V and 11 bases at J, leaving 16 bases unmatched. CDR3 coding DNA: TGTGCCATCAGTGACCACACAGGGGACACGGGTCCTGAGTACTTC. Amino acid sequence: CAISDHTGDTGPEYF.

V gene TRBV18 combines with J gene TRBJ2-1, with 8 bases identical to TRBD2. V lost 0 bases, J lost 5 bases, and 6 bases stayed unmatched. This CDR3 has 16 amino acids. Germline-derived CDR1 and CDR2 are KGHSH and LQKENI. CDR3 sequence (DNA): TGTGCCAGCTCACCACCGGTTAGCGGGACGCACAATGAGCAGTTCTTC. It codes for CASSPPVSGTHNEQFF.

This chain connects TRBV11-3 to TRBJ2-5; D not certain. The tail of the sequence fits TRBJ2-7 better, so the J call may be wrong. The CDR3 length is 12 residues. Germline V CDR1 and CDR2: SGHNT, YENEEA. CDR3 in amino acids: CASSSQSYEQYF. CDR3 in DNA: TGTGCCAGCAGCTCCCAATCCTACGAGCAGTACTTC.

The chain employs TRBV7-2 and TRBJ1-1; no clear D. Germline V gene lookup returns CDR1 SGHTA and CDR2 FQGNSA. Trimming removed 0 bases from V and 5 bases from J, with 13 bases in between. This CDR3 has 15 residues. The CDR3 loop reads CASSLAHRVETEAFF. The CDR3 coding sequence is TGTGCCAGCAGCTTAGCGCATCGGGTGGAGACTGAAGCTTTCTTT.